These 23 T cell receptor beta chains were sequenced from one sample in a study of T cell responses to AZD1222 COVID-19 vaccine. Clones were read by immunoSEQ multiplex PCR, and TCRdb kept only the in-frame ones, dropping some. Of approximately 70,000 clones listed, around nine tenths were seen once; the top ten hold around 24%. The source was peripheral blood, collected on day 0 of AZD1222 vaccination. The source of these receptors is an adult in good health.

The V gene is TRBV7-2, the J gene TRBJ1-1, with a weak D call TRBD1 (5 bases). CDR1 SGHTA and CDR2 FQGNSA come from the germline V gene. The CDR3 runs to 14 residues. Between the trimmed V and J ends, which lost 1 base and 1 base, there was a span of 7 bases. CDR3 DNA sequence: TGTGCCAGCAGCTTAGACGGGGGGAACACTGAAGCTTTCTTT. Its translation is CASSLDGGNTEAFF.

This rearrangement joins TRBV30 to TRBJ2-7; a possible D gene is TRBD1 (5 bases). The CDR3 runs to 12 residues. The germline gives CDR1 GTSNPN, CDR2 SVGIG (reference sequence). V gave up 7 bases and J gave up 0 bases, with 10 bases separating them. For the CDR3, the DNA is TGTGCCTTTGGGGCGTTCTCCTACGAGCAGTACTTC. Protein product: CAFGAFSYEQYF. Based on the CDR3 plus reference TRBV30 and TRBJ2-7, the full variable domain is SQTIHQWPATLVQPVGSPLSLECTVEGTSNPNLYWYRQAAGRGLQLLFYSVGIGQISSEVPQNLSASRPQDRQFILSSKKLLLSDSGFYLCAFGAFSYEQYFGPGTRLTVT.

This clone showed up just once. DNA of the CDR3: TGCGCCAGCAGCCCCGGGACAGGAGCTCAGCCCCAGCATTTT. It is translated as CASSPGTGAQPQHF. V and J are TRBV5-1 and TRBJ1-5, with TRBD1 matching 8 bases. The CDR3 runs 14 residues. V lost 4 bases, J lost 6 bases, and 6 bases stayed unmatched. CDR1 SGHRS and CDR2 YFSETQ come from the germline V gene.

This clone was found once. The rearrangement uses TRBV9 and TRBJ2-3, with TRBD1 matching over 8 bases. V lost 3 bases, J lost 2 bases, and 11 bases stayed unmatched. This CDR3 region has 17 residues. The germline CDR1 and CDR2 sequences are SGDLS and YYNGEE. In DNA, the CDR3 is TGTGCCAGCAGCGCGAGAGGGGGGACAGGCGTCACAGATACGCAGTATTTT. Translated, it gives CASSARGGTGVTDTQYF. Full variable domain (remainder filled in from reference TRBV9 and TRBJ2-3): DSGVTQTPKHLITATGQRVTLRCSPRSGDLSVYWYQQSLDQGLQFLIQYYNGEERAKGNILERFSAQQFPDLHSELNLSSLELGDSALYFCASSARGGTGVTDTQYFGPGTRLTVL.

V and J are TRBV19 and TRBJ1-1; D gene ambiguous. V was trimmed by 7 bases and J by 0 bases, leaving 15 bases between them. Germline assignment: CDR1 LNHDA and CDR2 SQIVND (reference sequence). The CDR3 contains 15 residues. CDR3 protein: CASNVHPRLNTEAFF. CDR3 DNA sequence: TGTGCCAGTAACGTGCACCCTCGGTTGAACACTGAAGCTTTCTTT.

The sample holds one count of this clone. This chain links TRBV6-5 with TRBJ1-6; D perhaps matches TRBD1 (6 bases). Trimming left V 6 bases short and J 10 bases short, with 19 bases between. This CDR3 comprises 15 residues. Germline CDR1 and CDR2: MNHEY and SVGAGI. In DNA, the CDR3 is TGTGCCAGCAGCCCCTCTGTGTTGGGGGGCTCACCCCTCCACTTT. Residues: CASSPSVLGGSPLHF.

The chain couples TRBV19 to TRBJ1-2; D unclear. V lost 4 bases and J 8 bases, leaving 17 bases between the germline ends. The V gene's germline CDR1 is LNHDA and CDR2 SQIVND (reference sequence). The length of the CDR3 is 14 residues. CDR3 DNA sequence: TGTGCCAGTAGTAGGTCCAGAAACGTTTGGGGCTACACCTTC. Protein: CASSRSRNVWGYTF.

This clone was seen a single time. V usage is TRBV14 and J usage is TRBJ1-1; D gene unclear. CDR3 length: 16 residues. Trimming stripped 5 bases from V and 0 bases from J, with 16 bases between. CDR1 SGHDN and CDR2 FVKESK come from the germline V gene. CDR3 loop: CASSSWDSIMNTEAFF. The DNA of the CDR3 is TGTGCCAGCAGCAGCTGGGATTCCATCATGAACACTGAAGCTTTCTTT.

The chain has TRBV28 and TRBJ1-5, with 9 bases that match TRBD1. V shed 6 bases and J 8 bases; nucleotides not matched to a gene: 8. From germline, CDR1 is MDHEN and CDR2 SYDVKM. CDR3 size: 14 residues. The CDR3 region is CASSPPGQGKPQHF. The CDR3 DNA sequence: TGTGCCAGCAGCCCCCCGGGACAGGGTAAGCCCCAGCATTTT.

The rearrangement joins TRBV19 to TRBJ1-3; D perhaps matches TRBD1 (5 bases). Trimming cost V 3 bases and J 2 bases, with 8 bases left between them. This CDR3 region has 14 residues. In germline, CDR1 is LNHDA, CDR2 SQIVND (reference sequence). CDR3 region: CASSMGETGNTIYF. The CDR3 bases are TGTGCCAGTAGTATGGGGGAGACTGGAAACACCATATATTTT. Full variable domain (rest looked up from reference TRBV19 and TRBJ1-3): DGGITQSPKYLFRKEGQNVTLSCEQNLNHDAMYWYRQDPGQGLRLIYYSQIVNDFQKGDIAEGYSVSREKKESFPLTVTSAQKNPTAFYLCASSMGETGNTIYFGEGSWLTVV.

The genes are TRBV5-1 and TRBJ2-7; a weak D match, TRBD2 (5 bases). The CDR3 runs 15 residues. Germline assignment: CDR1 SGHRS and CDR2 YFSETQ. V was clipped by 0 bases and J by 1 base, with 11 bases between them. The DNA of the CDR3 is TGCGCCAGCAGCTTGGGTGGGGAGAGTTCCTACGAGCAGTACTTC. This translates into CASSLGGESSYEQYF.

The V gene is TRBV12-3 or TRBV12-4, the J gene TRBJ1-4; D unresolved. This CDR3 comprises 13 residues. Between the trimmed V and J ends, which lost 7 bases and 3 bases, there was a span of 9 bases. CDR3 bases: TGTGCCAGCAATCAACGTGCTAATGAAAAACTGTTTTTT. Its translation is CASNQRANEKLFF.

The rearrangement links TRBV4-1 to TRBJ1-1; no clear D gene. Trimming took 0 bases from V and 2 from J, leaving 7 bases between them. CDR1 MGHRA and CDR2 YSYEKL come from the germline V gene. CDR3 length: 14 residues. Here the CDR3 reads CASSQETSNTEAFF. CDR3 coding DNA: TGCGCCAGCAGCCAAGAAACGTCTAACACTGAAGCTTTCTTT.

V usage is TRBV19 and J usage is TRBJ2-2, with no clear D. V lost 0 bases to trimming and J lost 2 bases, with 10 bases between them. CDR1 and CDR2 from the germline V gene are LNHDA and SQIVND (reference sequence). This CDR3 is 16 amino acids long. CDR3 nucleotide sequence: TGTGCCAGTAGTATAGACGGCGTGCTCAACACCGGGGAGCTGTTTTTT. Protein: CASSIDGVLNTGELFF.

DNA for the CDR3: TGCGCCAGCAGCTCTCTCATCCAAAATTCCGGGAGAAATGAAGCTTTCTTT. It encodes CASSSLIQNSGRNEAFF. This rearrangement joins TRBV5-1 to TRBJ1-1, with D unresolved. Germline values: CDR1 SGHRS, CDR2 YFSETQ. The CDR3 runs 17 residues. Trimming left V 3 bases short and J 7 bases short, with 25 bases between.

V and J are TRBV2 and TRBJ1-3; a weak D match, TRBD1 (5 bases). This CDR3 is 14 amino acids long. V was pared by 7 bases and J by 1 base, with 11 bases between. Germline V CDR1 and CDR2: SNHLY, FYNNEI. The CDR3 region has the DNA TGTGCCAGCACCTTGGGGGGGTCTGGAAACACCATATATTTT. Translation: CASTLGGSGNTIYF.

This chain connects TRBV9 to TRBJ2-7, with TRBD1 matching over 7 bases. The ends lost 4 bases at V and 5 bases at J; junction bases unmatched: 12. This CDR3 spans 15 amino acids. Germline V gene lookup returns CDR1 SGDLS and CDR2 YYNGEE. The CDR3 bases are TGTGCCAGCAGCTCCTTAGGGACAGAGGGGAACGAGCAGTACTTC. As protein: CASSSLGTEGNEQYF.

The rearrangement joins TRBV3-1 (or the pseudogene TRBV3-2) to TRBJ1-4; D may be TRBD1 (6 bases). Germline-derived CDR1 and CDR2 are LGHDT and YNNKEL (reference sequence). The CDR3 runs to 13 residues. Deletions cut 4 bases from V and 11 bases from J, with 14 bases between. CDR3 DNA: TGTGCCAGCAGCCGGGCCGGGACAACGAAACTGTTTTTT. This encodes CASSRAGTTKLFF.

V is TRBV27 and J is TRBJ2-5; 8 bases align to TRBD1. Germline V lookup: CDR1 MNHEY, CDR2 SMNVEV (reference sequence). This CDR3 has 14 residues. V trimming: 6 bases; J trimming: 6 bases; junction bases outside the gene matches: 9. The CDR3, as DNA: TGTGCCAGCAGCCTAGACTGGACAGGGCAGACCCAGTACTTC. Its protein product is CASSLDWTGQTQYF.

This rearrangement joins TRBV6-5 to TRBJ1-6, with a tentative D call TRBD1 (5 bases). Trimming pared 7 bases from V and 5 bases from J, leaving 15 bases between. CDR1 is MNHEY and CDR2 is SVGAGI in the germline V gene. This CDR3 spans 15 amino acids. This chain's CDR3 is CASIKPGRDNSPLHF. The DNA for the CDR3 is TGTGCCAGCATCAAACCAGGGAGGGATAATTCACCCCTCCACTTT.

The chain has TRBV5-6 and TRBJ1-2, with 9 bases lining up with TRBD1. Germline trimming cut 0 bases from V and 3 bases from J; bases unmatched to any gene: 3. Per germline, CDR1 SGHDT and CDR2 YYEEEE. CDR3 length equals 15 residues. The DNA for the CDR3 is TGTGCCAGCAGCTTGGTACAGGGGGCAGACTATGGCTACACCTTC. This gives the protein CASSLVQGADYGYTF.

For the CDR3, the DNA is TGTGCCAGCAGCTTGCGCCAGGGTAATTCACCCCTCCACTTT. Amino acid sequence: CASSLRQGNSPLHF. This rearrangement joins TRBV13 to TRBJ1-6; D is perhaps TRBD1 (5 bases). Germline V lookup: CDR1 PRHDT, CDR2 FYEKMQ (reference sequence). Trimming pared 3 bases from V and 6 bases from J, leaving 9 bases between. The CDR3 covers 14 residues.

V gene TRBV18 combines with J gene TRBJ2-2; weak D call: TRBD1 (5 bases). The V gene lost 6 bases and the J gene lost 4 bases, with 12 bases spanning the gap. The CDR3 sequence is 14 residues long. Germline-derived CDR1 and CDR2 are KGHSH and LQKENI. The CDR3 loop is CASSSDRGTGELFF. DNA for the CDR3: TGTGCCAGCTCCTCAGACAGAGGCACCGGGGAGCTGTTTTTT. Drawing the rest from reference TRBV18 and TRBJ2-2, the complete variable domain is NAGVMQNPRHLVRRRGQEARLRCSPMKGHSHVYWYRQLPEEGLKFMVYLQKENIIDESGMPKERFSAEFPKEGPSILRIQQVVRGDSAAYFCASSSDRGTGELFFGEGSRLTVL.